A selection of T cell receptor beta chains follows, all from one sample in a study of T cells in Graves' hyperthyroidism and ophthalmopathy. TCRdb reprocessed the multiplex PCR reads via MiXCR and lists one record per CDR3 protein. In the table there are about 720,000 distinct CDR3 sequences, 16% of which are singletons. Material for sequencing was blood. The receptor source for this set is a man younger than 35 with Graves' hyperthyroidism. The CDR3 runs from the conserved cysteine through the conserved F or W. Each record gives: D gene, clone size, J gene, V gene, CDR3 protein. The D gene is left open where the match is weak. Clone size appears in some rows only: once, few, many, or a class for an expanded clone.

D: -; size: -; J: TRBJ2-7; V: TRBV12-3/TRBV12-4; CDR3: CASSLVVSRTAVSHEQYF
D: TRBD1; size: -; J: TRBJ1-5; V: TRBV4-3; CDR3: CASSQRQGWNQPQHF
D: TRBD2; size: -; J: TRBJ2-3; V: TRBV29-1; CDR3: CSVEKRERTDTQYF
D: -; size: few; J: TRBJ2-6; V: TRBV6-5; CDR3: CASSYSSEWGLGANVLTF
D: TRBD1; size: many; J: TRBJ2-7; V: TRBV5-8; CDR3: CASSPGAGGPDEQYF
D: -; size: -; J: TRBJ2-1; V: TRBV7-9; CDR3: CASSLVTGARYEQFF
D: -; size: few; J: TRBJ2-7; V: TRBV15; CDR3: CATSRKSPWGFYEQYF
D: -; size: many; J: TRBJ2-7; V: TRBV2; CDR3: CAGMKDSLSYEQYF
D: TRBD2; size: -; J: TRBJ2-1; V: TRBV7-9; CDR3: CASSLVLAGVYSYNEQFF
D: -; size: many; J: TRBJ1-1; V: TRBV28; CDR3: CASSLRFSEAFF
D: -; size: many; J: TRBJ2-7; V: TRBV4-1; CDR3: CASSQDQGYEQYF
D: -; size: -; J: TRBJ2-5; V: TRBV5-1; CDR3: CASSLGVGDHGSETQYF
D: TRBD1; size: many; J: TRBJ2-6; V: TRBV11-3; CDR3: CASGPNRGSLYVLTF